These T cell receptor beta chains were read from a single sample in a study of T cell responses to AZD1222 COVID-19 vaccine. Libraries were prepared by immunoSEQ multiplex PCR; TCRdb keeps only in-frame clonotypes and omits some of them. The sample consists of 85,000 to 130,000 clones, about 89% of them appearing once. The sequences come from peripheral blood, collected on day 0 of AZD1222 vaccination. The receptors here all came from an adult in good health. The CDR3 runs from the conserved cysteine through the conserved F or W. Each record gives: clone size, J gene, D gene, V gene, CDR3 protein, CDR3 DNA. A D gene is named only where the DNA matches it firmly. Clone sizes are given selectively: once, few, many, or a class where the clone is expanded.

size: -; J: TRBJ1-3; D: -; V: TRBV7-8; CDR3: CASSLAVQGTGNTIYF; DNA: TGTGCCAGCAGCTTAGCGGTGCAGGGGACCGGAAACACCATATATTTT
size: once; J: TRBJ1-1; D: -; V: TRBV7-9; CDR3: CASSLKAAMNTEAFF; DNA: TGTGCCAGCAGCTTAAAGGCTGCGATGAACACTGAAGCTTTCTTT
size: -; J: TRBJ2-2; D: -; V: TRBV5-1; CDR3: CASSLLQGGTGELFF; DNA: TGCGCCAGCAGCTTATTACAGGGTGGTACCGGGGAGCTGTTTTTT
size: -; J: TRBJ2-5; D: -; V: TRBV2; CDR3: CASRLVGETQYF; DNA: TGTGCCAGCAGACTAGTGGGTGAGACCCAGTACTTC
size: once; J: TRBJ1-4; D: -; V: TRBV23-1; CDR3: CARFGTSGEKLFF; DNA: TGCGCCAGGTTCGGGACATCTGGTGAAAAACTGTTTTTT
size: -; J: TRBJ1-5; D: -; V: TRBV2; CDR3: CASGTVDQPQHF; DNA: TGTGCCAGCGGAACAGTGGATCAGCCCCAGCATTTT
size: -; J: TRBJ2-7; D: -; V: TRBV2; CDR3: CASSHRNYEQYF; DNA: TGTGCCAGCAGTCACAGGAACTACGAGCAGTACTTC
size: -; J: TRBJ2-1; D: -; V: TRBV2; CDR3: CASSGAGGNEQFF; DNA: TGTGCCAGCAGTGGAGCCGGGGGAAATGAGCAGTTCTTC
size: -; J: TRBJ1-2; D: -; V: TRBV9; CDR3: CASKVSSGYTF; DNA: TGTGCCAGCAAGGTGTCCTCTGGCTACACCTTC
size: -; J: TRBJ2-3; D: -; V: TRBV6-4; CDR3: CASSAPLGVASTDTQYF; DNA: TGTGCCAGCAGTGCCCCTTTGGGGGTCGCTAGCACAGATACGCAGTATTTT
size: -; J: TRBJ1-2; D: TRBD1; V: TRBV6-1; CDR3: CASSEWGTGFGYTF; DNA: TGTGCCAGCAGTGAATGGGGGACAGGGTTTGGCTACACCTTC
size: medium-sized; J: TRBJ2-1; D: -; V: TRBV5-4; CDR3: CASSLGNNEQFF; DNA: TGTGCCAGCAGCTTGGGTAACAATGAGCAGTTCTTC
size: -; J: TRBJ2-3; D: -; V: TRBV21-1; CDR3: CASSIRQGAYTDTQYF; DNA: TGTGCCAGCAGCATCCGACAGGGGGCCTACACAGATACGCAGTATTTT
size: few; J: TRBJ2-3; D: -; V: TRBV6-6; CDR3: CASSYEGVDTQYF; DNA: TGTGCCAGCAGTTATGAGGGAGTGGATACGCAGTATTTT
size: -; J: TRBJ1-1; D: TRBD1; V: TRBV7-9; CDR3: CASSSYQGAVSEAFF; DNA: TGTGCCAGCAGCTCTTACCAGGGGGCAGTATCTGAAGCTTTCTTT
size: -; J: TRBJ2-5; D: TRBD2; V: TRBV13; CDR3: CASSPPGGVAKTQYF; DNA: TGTGCCAGCAGCCCCCCGGGGGGAGTGGCAAAGACCCAGTACTTC
size: -; J: TRBJ1-5; D: TRBD1; V: TRBV4-2; CDR3: CASSPGQPTGAAQPQHF; DNA: TGTGCCAGCAGCCCGGGCCAACCAACAGGGGCTGCGCAGCCCCAGCATTTT
size: -; J: TRBJ1-5; D: -; V: TRBV2; CDR3: CASSDTDSNQPQHF; DNA: TGTGCCAGCAGTGACACAGATAGCAATCAGCCCCAGCATTTT
size: -; J: TRBJ2-7; D: -; V: TRBV11-2; CDR3: CASSSLRGAKSSYEQYF; DNA: TGTGCCAGCAGCTCTCTCCGGGGGGCAAAGAGCTCCTACGAGCAGTACTTC
size: -; J: TRBJ1-2; D: -; V: TRBV12-3/TRBV12-4; CDR3: CASNTNPGYGYTF; DNA: TGTGCCAGCAACACCAACCCCGGCTATGGCTACACCTTC
size: -; J: TRBJ1-6; D: -; V: TRBV19; CDR3: CATKDQSSYNSPLHF; DNA: TGTGCCACCAAGGATCAGAGCTCCTATAATTCACCCCTCCACTTT
size: -; J: TRBJ2-7; D: -; V: TRBV6-1; CDR3: CASSERGTTYEQYF; DNA: TGTGCCAGCAGTGAAAGGGGCACCACCTACGAGCAGTACTTC
size: -; J: TRBJ2-1; D: TRBD2; V: TRBV7-8; CDR3: CASSRPGTSSYNEQFF; DNA: TGTGCCAGCAGTAGACCCGGGACTAGCTCCTACAATGAGCAGTTCTTC
size: -; J: TRBJ2-7; D: TRBD1; V: TRBV3-1/TRBV3-2; CDR3: CASSQDYRTGVTYEQYF; DNA: TGTGCCAGCAGCCAAGATTATAGAACAGGGGTTACCTACGAGCAGTACTTC
size: few; J: TRBJ1-2; D: TRBD1; V: TRBV27; CDR3: CASSNRDRGFYGYTF; DNA: TGTGCCAGCAGTAACCGGGACAGGGGATTCTATGGCTACACCTTC
size: -; J: TRBJ1-1; D: TRBD1; V: TRBV10-3; CDR3: CAISETGTGTNTEAFF; DNA: TGTGCCATCAGTGAAACCGGGACAGGGACGAACACTGAAGCTTTCTTT
size: -; J: TRBJ1-2; D: TRBD1; V: TRBV5-6; CDR3: CASSSDRVGYGYTF; DNA: TGTGCCAGCAGCTCTGACAGGGTCGGGTATGGCTACACCTTC
size: -; J: TRBJ1-1; D: TRBD1; V: TRBV6-5; CDR3: CASSFLDRSYTEAFF; DNA: TGTGCCAGCAGTTTCCTGGACAGGTCGTACACTGAAGCTTTCTTT
size: -; J: TRBJ1-4; D: -; V: TRBV6-5; CDR3: CASSPRLAGEKLFF; DNA: TGTGCCAGCAGTCCTCGGTTGGCGGGGGAAAAACTGTTTTTT
size: -; J: TRBJ1-1; D: -; V: TRBV5-6; CDR3: CASSLDRNTEAFF; DNA: TGTGCCAGCAGCTTGGACAGAAACACTGAAGCTTTCTTT
size: -; J: TRBJ2-5; D: -; V: TRBV5-5; CDR3: CASSGGGEETQYF; DNA: TGTGCCAGCAGCGGAGGGGGCGAAGAGACCCAGTACTTC
size: -; J: TRBJ2-7; D: TRBD2; V: TRBV6-5; CDR3: CASSWGTSGYEQYF; DNA: TGTGCCAGCAGTTGGGGGACTAGCGGGTACGAGCAGTACTTC
size: -; J: TRBJ1-5; D: -; V: TRBV12-3/TRBV12-4; CDR3: CASSYGNQPQHF; DNA: TGTGCCAGCAGTTACGGTAACCAGCCCCAGCATTTT
size: -; J: TRBJ1-4; D: TRBD1; V: TRBV19; CDR3: CASSRQGGEKLFF; DNA: TGTGCCAGTAGCAGACAGGGGGGTGAAAAACTGTTTTTT
size: -; J: TRBJ2-7; D: -; V: TRBV27; CDR3: CASSLGTEGGKKDEQYF; DNA: TGTGCCAGCAGTTTAGGAACGGAGGGGGGTAAAAAAGACGAGCAGTACTTC